Each of the 25 T cell receptor beta chains below was sequenced from the same sample in a study of T cells in Graves' hyperthyroidism and ophthalmopathy. Regions amplified from RNA transcripts were the TCR beta CDR3 regions. A first-round RT-PCR of the TCR CDR3 used the HTBI primer set. TCRdb reprocessed the multiplex PCR reads with MiXCR, giving one entry per CDR3 protein. The sample lists a few hundred thousand distinct CDR3 sequences, 13% to 15% occurring once. The specimen sequenced was blood. The receptors shown here come from a woman aged 25 to 45 with Graves' ophthalmopathy.

In its sample, this clonotype was seen a few times. This chain uses TRBV20-1 with TRBJ1-1, with 7 bases that match TRBD1. This CDR3 has 11 residues. J lost 8 bases, V lost 3 bases, and 3 bases had no gene match. Germline V gene data show CDR1 as DFQATT and CDR2 as SNEGSKA (reference sequence). This chain's CDR3 is CSASPDREAFF. DNA for the CDR3: TGCAGTGCTAGCCCGGACAGGGAAGCTTTCTTT.

V gene TRBV7-6 combines with J gene TRBJ1-3; D possibly corresponds to TRBD1 (5 bases). V was shortened by 3 bases and J by 2 bases, with 14 bases between the two germline ends. The CDR3 length is 16 residues. Looked up from germline, CDR1 is SGHVS and CDR2 is FNYEAQ. CDR3 loop: CASSLGVAVAGNTIYF. The CDR3 bases are TGTGCCAGCAGCTTGGGGGTTGCCGTTGCTGGAAACACCATATATTTT.

There are many counts of this clonotype. The chain carries TRBV13 and TRBJ2-2; 11 nucleotides line up with TRBD1. Germline V gene sequence: CDR1 PRHDT, CDR2 FYEKMQ (reference sequence). J was trimmed by 5 bases and V by 5 bases; bases with no gene match: 13. The CDR3 length is 18 residues. This CDR3 is CASSENPGQGVRTGELFF. Here the CDR3 DNA reads TGTGCCAGCAGCGAAAATCCGGGACAGGGGGTTAGAACCGGGGAGCTGTTTTTT.

This clonotype was detected many times. J is TRBJ1-2 and V is TRBV10-3; D may be TRBD1 (5 bases). Germline values: CDR1 ENHRY, CDR2 SYGVKD. V was cut by 3 bases and J by 2 bases, with 10 bases left in between. CDR3 length: 14 amino acids. CDR3 nucleotides: TGTGCCATCAGTGAAATGGGGCGCAACTATGGCTACACCTTC. This sequence encodes CAISEMGRNYGYTF.

The chain links TRBV28 to TRBJ2-3; 10 bases are a match to TRBD2. Trimming at V came to 9 bases and at J to 7 bases, leaving 16 bases not matched to a gene. The CDR3 has 16 residues. Germline CDR1 is MDHEN and CDR2 is SYDVKM. CDR3 bases: TGTGCCAGTAGTACCTTCAGCGGGGGGGCCGGAAATACGCAGTATTTT. This gives the protein CASSTFSGGAGNTQYF.

This clonotype was observed at least ten times. J is TRBJ1-4 and V is TRBV11-2; D may be TRBD1 (6 bases). CDR3 length equals 13 residues. Germline assignment: CDR1 SGHAT and CDR2 FQNNGV. V shed 5 bases and J shed 7 bases, with 11 bases lying between them. The CDR3 region is CASSRLQGEKLFF. The DNA for the CDR3 is TGTGCCAGCAGCCGACTACAGGGTGAAAAACTGTTTTTT.

This chain uses TRBV28 with TRBJ1-3, with unresolved D. Germline V gives CDR1 MDHEN, CDR2 SYDVKM. V was clipped by 7 bases and J by 0 bases, with 4 bases between them. The CDR3 covers 12 residues. CDR3 sequence: CASISSGNTIYF. The CDR3 DNA reads as TGTGCCAGCATCAGCTCTGGAAACACCATATATTTT.

Ten or more counts support this clonotype. The rearrangement links TRBV5-1 to TRBJ2-3; a possible D gene is TRBD2 (6 bases). There are 18 residues in the CDR3. The germline V gene has CDR1 SGHRS and CDR2 YFSETQ. V was clipped by 3 bases and J by 4 bases, with 24 bases between them. The CDR3 reads CASSWEVPGSWGADTQYF. CDR3 coding DNA: TGCGCCAGCAGCTGGGAGGTCCCTGGATCTTGGGGAGCAGATACGCAGTATTTT.

This clonotype was detected many times. CDR3 in amino acids: CASSPLRETQYF. CDR3 coding DNA: TGTGCCAGCAGCCCCCTTCGAGAGACCCAGTACTTC. V and J are TRBV28 and TRBJ2-5; no reliable D call. V lost 6 bases and J lost 4, with 9 bases in between. Germline-derived CDR1 and CDR2 are MDHEN and SYDVKM. The CDR3 is 12 residues long.

The CDR3 sequence is CSVWATVGEKLFF. CDR3 DNA sequence: TGCAGCGTTTGGGCCACCGTAGGAGAAAAACTGTTTTTT. This chain links TRBV29-1 with TRBJ1-4; D unclear. V shed 5 bases and J shed 8 bases, with 15 bases lying between them. In germline, CDR1 is SQVTM, CDR2 ANQGSEA. The CDR3 spans 13 residues.

This clonotype has a count of ten or more. Here the CDR3 DNA reads TGTGCCACCAGCAGGCTTGGGGGGGACTTCCAAGAGACCCAGTACTTC. This sequence encodes CATSRLGGDFQETQYF. The J gene is TRBJ2-5, the V gene TRBV15; 7 bases match TRBD2. The CDR3 consists of 16 residues. V dropped 3 bases and J dropped 1; count of bases not matched to a gene: 8. The germline V gene encodes CDR1 LNHNV and CDR2 YYDKDF (reference sequence). The complete variable domain, with remaining parts taken from reference TRBV15 and TRBJ2-5, reads DAMVIQNPRYQVTQFGKPVTLSCSQTLNHNVMYWYQQKSSQAPKLLFHYYDKDFNNEADTPDNFQSRRPNTSFCFLDIRSPGLGDTAMYLCATSRLGGDFQETQYFGPGTRLLVL.

The chain combines TRBV14 with TRBJ2-5; D is ambiguous. V was cut by 5 bases and J by 7 bases, with 11 bases left in between. Germline V lookup: CDR1 SGHDN, CDR2 FVKESK. The length of the CDR3 is 12 residues. The CDR3 is CASSRVLGTQYF. The CDR3 DNA reads as TGTGCCAGCAGCAGGGTTCTTGGGACCCAGTACTTC.

This clonotype was counted at least ten times. This chain uses TRBV6-1 with TRBJ1-1; D not resolved. The germline V gene has CDR1 MNHNS and CDR2 SASEGT. Trimming shortened V by 4 bases and J by 1 base, and 10 bases separated the two germline ends. The CDR3 has 14 residues. In DNA form, the CDR3 reads TGTGCCAGCAGTGGGCCTGAATCGAACACTGAAGCTTTCTTT. It translates to CASSGPESNTEAFF.

This clonotype was seen at least ten times. The chain couples TRBV20-1 to TRBJ2-3; D is unclear. CDR1 DFQATT and CDR2 SNEGSKA come from the germline V gene (reference sequence). V gave up 4 bases and J gave up 0 bases, with 14 bases separating them. The CDR3 loop spans 15 amino acids. The CDR3 bases are TGCAGTGCTACACACCCAGTGCCTAGCACAGATACGCAGTATTTT. Translation gives CSATHPVPSTDTQYF.

This clonotype has ten or more counts. This sequence joins TRBV30 and TRBJ2-3; 10 bases are shared with TRBD1. Trimming removed 4 bases from V and 4 bases from J; junction bases left unmatched: 5. The CDR3 contains 14 residues. The germline V gene encodes CDR1 GTSNPN and CDR2 SVGIG (reference sequence). CDR3 DNA sequence: TGTGCCTGGAATAGGGACAGGGGAGCAGATACGCAGTATTTT. This translates into CAWNRDRGADTQYF.

The rearrangement links TRBV19 to TRBJ2-1; 15 nucleotides align to TRBD2. After removal of 5 bases from V and 0 bases from J, the junction contained 8 bases not matched to a gene. CDR1 is LNHDA and CDR2 is SQIVND in the germline V gene (reference sequence). The CDR3 runs to 19 residues. The CDR3 is CASSFAGLAGGSSYNEQFF. As DNA, the CDR3 is TGTGCCAGTAGTTTCGCCGGACTAGCGGGGGGGAGCTCCTACAATGAGCAGTTCTTC.

The chain employs TRBV11-2 and TRBJ2-1, with D maybe TRBD2 (6 bases). From germline, CDR1 is SGHAT and CDR2 FQNNGV. The CDR3 totals 16 residues. V was cut by 5 bases and J by 4 bases, with 18 bases left in between. The DNA for the CDR3 is TGTGCCAGCAGCCCCTTAAGGACTGGGACTTACAATGAGCAGTTCTTC. Protein sequence: CASSPLRTGTYNEQFF.

This clonotype came up many times. The genes are TRBV7-6 and TRBJ2-3; tentatively, D is TRBD1 (6 bases). V was pared by 4 bases and J by 2 bases, with 10 bases between. The germline gives CDR1 SGHVS, CDR2 FNYEAQ. This CDR3 is 14 amino acids long. The CDR3 protein is CASSSDSDTDTQYF. The CDR3 DNA reads as TGTGCCAGCAGCTCGGACAGCGACACAGATACGCAGTATTTT.

This clonotype was observed at least ten times. The rearrangement joins TRBV7-9 to TRBJ1-1, with a tentative D call TRBD1 (5 bases). This CDR3 has 15 amino acids. Germline values: CDR1 SEHNR, CDR2 FQNEAQ (reference sequence). Trimming cost V 5 bases and J 3 bases, with 16 bases left between them. The CDR3: CASSVSGTVDTEAFF. Here the CDR3 DNA reads TGTGCCAGCAGCGTCAGCGGGACGGTGGACACTGAAGCTTTCTTT. Full variable domain (remainder filled in from reference TRBV7-9 and TRBJ1-1): DTGVSQNPRHKITKRGQNVTFRCDPISEHNRLYWYRQTLGQGPEFLTYFQNEAQLEKSRLLSDRFSAERPKGSFSTLEIQRTEQGDSAMYLCASSVSGTVDTEAFFGQGTRLTVV.

This clonotype came up a few times. The V call is TRBV20-1, the J call TRBJ2-1; 9 bases are shared with TRBD2. This CDR3 has 14 amino acids. The V segment lost 3 bases and the J segment 7 bases; nucleotides outside the gene matches: 7. Germline V gene lookup returns CDR1 DFQATT and CDR2 SNEGSKA (reference sequence). CDR3 sequence reads: CSARRGGAVNEQFF. The CDR3 DNA follows: TGCAGTGCTAGGCGGGGGGGGGCCGTTAATGAGCAGTTCTTC.

As for this clonotype: This sequence may be a read error, since a much larger clone differs from it by one base. This chain uses TRBV5-1 with TRBJ1-2; D unresolved. Germline CDR1 is SGHRS and CDR2 is YFSETQ. The CDR3 length is 14 residues. CDR3 sequence reads: CASSPQSNTYRYTF. The CDR3 nucleotides read TGCGCCAGCAGCCCCCAGAGCAATACCTATCGCTACACCTTC.

This clonotype was seen ten or more times. The genes are TRBV30 and TRBJ2-5; D gene ambiguous. Germline CDR1 and CDR2: GTSNPN and SVGIG (reference sequence). The CDR3 covers 10 residues. Trimming cost V 6 bases and J 6 bases, with 8 bases left between them. The CDR3 spells CACVSQTQYF. CDR3 nucleotides: TGTGCCTGCGTATCGCAGACCCAGTACTTC.

There are many counts of this clonotype. V usage is TRBV7-9 and J usage is TRBJ1-1; a possible D gene is TRBD1 (5 bases). In germline, CDR1 is SEHNR, CDR2 FQNEAQ (reference sequence). The ends were cut back, 5 bases at V and 7 bases at J, with 11 bases in the middle. The CDR3 contains 12 residues. The CDR3 loop reads CASSMGRGEAFF. CDR3 in DNA: TGTGCCAGCAGCATGGGACGGGGTGAAGCTTTCTTT.

This clonotype has a count of ten or more. CDR3 nucleotides: TGTGCCAGCAGTTCATTTCGGGACAGGGTTTATCTTACCGGGGAGCTGTTTTTT. Its protein product is CASSSFRDRVYLTGELFF. This chain connects TRBV28 to TRBJ2-2; TRBD1 matches at 9 bases. The CDR3 runs to 18 residues. CDR1 and CDR2 from the germline V gene are MDHEN and SYDVKM. The J segment lost 5 bases and the V segment lost 4 bases, leaving 14 bases of the junction unmatched.

There are a few counts of this clonotype. For the CDR3, the DNA is TGCGCCAGCAGCAGATCGGGGGGCGCCGTGGGGGCAACTAATGAAAAACTGTTTTTT. Translated: CASSRSGGAVGATNEKLFF. This sequence joins TRBV4-1 and TRBJ1-4; TRBD1 might be the D (6 bases). V lost 5 bases, J lost 0 bases, and 22 bases lay in between. In germline, CDR1 is MGHRA, CDR2 YSYEKL. This CDR3 spans 19 amino acids.